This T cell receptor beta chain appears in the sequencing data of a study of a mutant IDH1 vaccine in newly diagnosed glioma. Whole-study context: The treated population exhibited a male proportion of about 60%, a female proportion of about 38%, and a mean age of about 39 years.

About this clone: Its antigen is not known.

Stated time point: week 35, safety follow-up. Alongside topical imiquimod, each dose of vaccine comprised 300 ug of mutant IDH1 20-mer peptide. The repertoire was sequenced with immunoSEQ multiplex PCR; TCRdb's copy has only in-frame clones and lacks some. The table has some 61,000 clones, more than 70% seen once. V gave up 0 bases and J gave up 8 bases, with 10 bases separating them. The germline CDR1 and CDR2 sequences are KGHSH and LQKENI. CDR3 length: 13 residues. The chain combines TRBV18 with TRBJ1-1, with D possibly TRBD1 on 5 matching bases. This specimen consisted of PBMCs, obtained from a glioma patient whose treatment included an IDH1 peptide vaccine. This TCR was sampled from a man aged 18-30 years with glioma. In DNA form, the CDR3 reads TGTGCCAGCTCACCACCGCCAGGGCCCGAAGCTTTCTTT. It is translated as CASSPPPGPEAFF.